Below are 17 T cell receptor beta chains sequenced from a single sample in a study of shared T cell receptors in the human thymus. Sequencing was performed with immunoSEQ multiplex PCR; in TCRdb, only in-frame clones are kept and a portion is missing. Of 630,000 or so clones listed, roughly 86% are singletons. The same sample was also used in a study of human thymus T cells.

Source material: thymocytes. The receptors originated from a boy in the first two years of life with a congenital heart defect.

The rearrangement joins TRBV7-9 to TRBJ2-5; perhaps TRBD1 as D (5 bases). The CDR3 is made up of 15 amino acids. Trimming shortened V by 1 base and J by 1 base, and 10 bases separated the two germline ends. Germline-derived CDR1 and CDR2 are SEHNR and FQNEAQ (reference sequence). The CDR3 DNA reads TGTGCCAGCAGCTTAGGACAGAACCCCCAAGAGACCCAGTACTTC. It translates to CASSLGQNPQETQYF.

The chain joins TRBV28 to TRBJ2-5; TRBD2 aligns across 11 bases. Trimming took 6 bases from V and 5 from J; bases not matched to a gene: 17. Germline lookup yields CDR1 MDHEN and CDR2 SYDVKM. The CDR3 spans 18 residues. CDR3 DNA sequence: TGTGCCAGCAGCCGGAGGGGCGGACTAGCGGGCGTGTTGGAGACCCAGTACTTC. It yields the protein CASSRRGGLAGVLETQYF.

This chain connects TRBV29-1 to TRBJ2-5; 10 positions agree with TRBD1. Germline CDR1 reads SQVTM; CDR2 reads ANQGSEA. CDR3 size: 16 residues. J gave up 2 bases and V 2 bases, and 8 bases lay outside the gene matches. The CDR3 coding sequence is TGCAGCGTTGAACTGAGACCGGGACAGGGGCAAGAGACCCAGTACTTC. Translated, it gives CSVELRPGQGQETQYF.

The CDR3 region is CASSRGGQEFTEAFF. DNA of the CDR3: TGTGCCAGCAGCCGTGGGGGACAGGAGTTCACTGAAGCTTTCTTT. This sequence joins TRBV5-4 and TRBJ1-1; 8 bases match TRBD1. Germline trimming cut 4 bases from V and 4 bases from J; bases unmatched to any gene: 9. This CDR3 is 15 amino acids long. Per the germline V gene, CDR1 is SGHNT and CDR2 is YYREEE (reference sequence).

This CDR3 is CASSCITGVSSYEQYF. The CDR3 nucleotides are TGTGCCAGCAGCTGTATAACAGGGGTCAGCTCCTACGAGCAGTACTTC. The gene calls are TRBV5-6 and TRBJ2-7, with TRBD1 identical over 7 bases. CDR3 length: 16 residues. Looked up from germline, CDR1 is SGHDT and CDR2 is YYEEEE. V lost 3 bases, J lost 0 bases, and 9 bases stayed unmatched.

This chain's CDR3 is CAWSVGPRLAGVYEQFF. CDR3 DNA: TGTGCCTGGAGTGTAGGCCCCAGACTAGCGGGAGTATATGAGCAGTTCTTC. The rearrangement uses TRBV30 and TRBJ2-1, with 12 bases aligning to TRBD2. Germline loops: CDR1 GTSNPN, CDR2 SVGIG (reference sequence). This CDR3 comprises 17 residues. With V trimmed by 0 bases and J by 8 bases, 11 bases remained unmatched.

The chain couples TRBV2 to TRBJ2-1, with 11 nucleotides matching TRBD1. Germline V CDR1 and CDR2: SNHLY, FYNNEI. CDR3 length equals 16 residues. Trimming at V came to 6 bases and at J to 9 bases, leaving 13 bases not matched to a gene. CDR3 amino acids: CASRGQGGGLGGEQFF. As DNA, the CDR3 is TGTGCCAGCAGGGGACAGGGGGGGGGACTTGGGGGTGAGCAGTTCTTC.

This chain links TRBV2 with TRBJ1-5; TRBD1 might be the D (5 bases). CDR3 length: 17 residues. Trimming took 3 bases from V and 0 from J, leaving 15 bases between them. CDR1 and CDR2 (germline): SNHLY, FYNNEI. CDR3 sequence (DNA): TGTGCCAGCAGTGAGACAGCTCTCGCATATAGCAATCAGCCCCAGCATTTT. Translating gives CASSETALAYSNQPQHF.

V usage is TRBV5-4 and J usage is TRBJ1-2, with 10 bases that match TRBD1. CDR1 SGHNT and CDR2 YYREEE come from the germline V gene (reference sequence). The CDR3 is 15 amino acids. The V segment lost 5 bases and the J segment 7 bases; nucleotides outside the gene matches: 11. The CDR3, as DNA: TGTGCCAGCAGTTTTCCGGGACAGGGGTATGCTGGCTACACCTTC. Residues: CASSFPGQGYAGYTF.

This chain uses TRBV5-1 with TRBJ1-5, with 7 nucleotides matching TRBD1. Germline-derived CDR1 and CDR2 are SGHRS and YFSETQ. V trimming: 0 bases; J trimming: 5 bases; junction bases outside the gene matches: 2. There are 14 residues in the CDR3. CDR3 sequence reads: CASSLGDRDQPQHF. Here the CDR3 DNA reads TGCGCCAGCAGCTTGGGCGACAGGGATCAGCCCCAGCATTTT.

This clone was recorded a few times. The chain joins TRBV28 to TRBJ2-2, with 7 nucleotides matching TRBD2. CDR1 MDHEN and CDR2 SYDVKM come from the germline V gene. The CDR3 is 14 residues long. Trimming at V came to 5 bases and at J to 6 bases, leaving 6 bases not matched to a gene. The CDR3 loop is CASSPGLVSGELFF. For the CDR3, the DNA is TGTGCCAGCAGTCCCGGACTAGTCTCCGGGGAGCTGTTTTTT.

This clone was seen a few times. The CDR3 nucleotides read TGTGCCAGTAGTATTTACAGGGGAGACGGCTACACCTTC. Protein sequence: CASSIYRGDGYTF. The chain couples TRBV19 to TRBJ1-2; 7 bases agree with TRBD1. The length of the CDR3 is 13 residues. With 3 bases clipped from V and 8 bases from J, the junction kept 6 bases outside the gene matches. CDR1 and CDR2 (germline): LNHDA, SQIVND (reference sequence).

The rearrangement uses TRBV6-5 and TRBJ1-4; D might be TRBD1 (5 bases). Germline CDR1 and CDR2: MNHEY and SVGAGI. The CDR3 length is 15 residues. V dropped 2 bases and J dropped 6 bases, with 13 bases sitting between them. This CDR3 reads CASSYGWGGDEKLFF. Here the CDR3 DNA reads TGTGCCAGCAGTTACGGGTGGGGGGGGGATGAAAAACTGTTTTTT.

The chain uses TRBV7-6 and TRBJ2-7; 7 bases match TRBD2. From germline, CDR1 is SGHVS and CDR2 FNYEAQ. The V segment lost 5 bases and the J segment 5 bases; nucleotides outside the gene matches: 9. The CDR3 covers 14 residues. The CDR3 is CASSLSGNSNEQYF. The CDR3 DNA is TGTGCCAGCAGCCTAAGCGGGAACTCTAACGAGCAGTACTTC.

In its sample, this clone was seen a few times. V usage is TRBV5-4 and J usage is TRBJ2-2; 9 bases agree with TRBD1. V shed 4 bases and J 4 bases; nucleotides not matched to a gene: 5. Looked up from germline, CDR1 is SGHNT and CDR2 is YYREEE (reference sequence). There are 15 residues in the CDR3. The CDR3, as DNA: TGTGCCAGCAGCACAGGGACAGGGAGCACCGGGGAGCTGTTTTTT. Translated: CASSTGTGSTGELFF. The full variable domain, rest sourced from reference TRBV5-4 and TRBJ2-2, is ETGVTQSPTHLIKTRGQQVTLRCSSQSGHNTVSWYQQALGQGPQFIFQYYREEENGRGNFPPRFSGLQFPNYSSELNVNALELDDSALYLCASSTGTGSTGELFFGEGSRLTVL.

The rearrangement links TRBV2 to TRBJ2-7; the match to TRBD2 covers 15 bases. This CDR3 is 18 amino acids long. J gave up 2 bases and V 0 bases, and 5 bases lay outside the gene matches. Germline V gene sequence: CDR1 SNHLY, CDR2 FYNNEI. CDR3: CASSEAGTSGRLTYEQYF. Written as DNA, the CDR3 is TGTGCCAGCAGTGAAGCCGGGACTAGCGGGAGGCTTACCTACGAGCAGTACTTC. Complete variable domain (other parts from reference TRBV2 and TRBJ2-7): EPEVTQTPSHQVTQMGQEVILRCVPISNHLYFYWYRQILGQKVEFLVSFYNNEISEKSEIFDDQFSVERPDGSNFTLKIRSTKLEDSAMYFCASSEAGTSGRLTYEQYFGPGTRLTVT.

CDR3 in DNA: TGTGCCAGCAGCAAAGGACCCAAGGAGGTCGAGACCCAGTACTTC. This encodes CASSKGPKEVETQYF. V gene TRBV7-3 combines with J gene TRBJ2-5, with TRBD2 as a possible D gene (5 bases). Germline V gives CDR1 SGHTA, CDR2 FQGTGA. The CDR3 sequence is 15 residues long. V dropped 5 bases and J dropped 5 bases, with 18 bases sitting between them.